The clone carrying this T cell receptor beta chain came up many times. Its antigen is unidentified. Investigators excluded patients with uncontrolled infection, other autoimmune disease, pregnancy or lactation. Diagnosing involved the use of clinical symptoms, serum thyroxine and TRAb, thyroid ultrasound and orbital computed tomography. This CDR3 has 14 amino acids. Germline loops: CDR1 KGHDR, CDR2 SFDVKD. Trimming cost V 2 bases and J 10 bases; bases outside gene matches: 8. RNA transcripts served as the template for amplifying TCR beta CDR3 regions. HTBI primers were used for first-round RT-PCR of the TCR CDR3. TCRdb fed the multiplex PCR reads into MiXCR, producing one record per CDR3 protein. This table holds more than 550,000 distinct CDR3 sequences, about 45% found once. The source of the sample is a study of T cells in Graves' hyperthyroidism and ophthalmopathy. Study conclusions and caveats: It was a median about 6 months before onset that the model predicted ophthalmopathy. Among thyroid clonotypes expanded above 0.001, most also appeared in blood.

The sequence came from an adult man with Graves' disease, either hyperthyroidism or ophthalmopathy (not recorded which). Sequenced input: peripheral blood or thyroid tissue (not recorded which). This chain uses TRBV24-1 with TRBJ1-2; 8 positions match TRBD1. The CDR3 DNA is TGTGCCACCAGTGATTCCGGGACAGGTCCTTACTACACCTTC. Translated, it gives CATSDSGTGPYYTF.